This record covers a single TCR beta chain. Data came from immunoSEQ multiplex PCR; TCRdb stores just in-frame clones and leaves some out. The sample comprises roughly 250,000 clones, about 85% of which are singletons, and just under 1% rests with the top ten. The sample is drawn from a study of blood T cell repertoires in COVID-19. Across the whole study: COVID-19 samples from acute and convalescent phases originated in the United States, Italy and Spain. In each case, the material was cDNA or gDNA derived from T cells, B-cell-depleted T cells, or PBMCs.

The V end was cut by 3 bases, the J end by 4 bases, with 6 bases between. Looked up from germline, CDR1 is KGHSH and CDR2 is LQKENI. The CDR3 loop spans 12 amino acids. This receptor was identified in a man aged 35-49 years with acute or convalescent COVID-19. Sequenced: peripheral blood. The chain employs TRBV18 and TRBJ1-1, with D tentatively TRBD1 (5 bases). CDR3 DNA: TGTGCCAGCTCACCCAGGGTCACTGAAGCTTTCTTT. This sequence encodes CASSPRVTEAFF.